Reported below is one TCR beta chain. The sample originates from a study of patients and donors after allogeneic stem cell transplantation. Deletions cut 9 bases from V and 2 bases from J, with 10 bases between. The germline CDR1 and CDR2 sequences are LNHNV and YYDKDF (reference sequence). This CDR3 comprises 12 residues. TCRdb fed the RT-PCR reads into MiXCR, producing one record per CDR3 protein. The table includes about a million distinct CDR3 sequences, 18% detected once. The sequence came from a human donor who was either an allogeneic HSCT recipient or a stem cell or donor lymphocyte infusion donor (not recorded which). It is not recorded whose cells these are; they may come from a transplant donor. The chain recombines TRBV15 with TRBJ2-5; D is perhaps TRBD1 (6 bases). Sequenced sample: blood, either unsorted or a sorted T cell fraction (not recorded which). In nucleotides, the CDR3 is TGTGCCACGACGGACAGACAAGAGACCCAGTACTTC. It yields the protein CATTDRQETQYF.